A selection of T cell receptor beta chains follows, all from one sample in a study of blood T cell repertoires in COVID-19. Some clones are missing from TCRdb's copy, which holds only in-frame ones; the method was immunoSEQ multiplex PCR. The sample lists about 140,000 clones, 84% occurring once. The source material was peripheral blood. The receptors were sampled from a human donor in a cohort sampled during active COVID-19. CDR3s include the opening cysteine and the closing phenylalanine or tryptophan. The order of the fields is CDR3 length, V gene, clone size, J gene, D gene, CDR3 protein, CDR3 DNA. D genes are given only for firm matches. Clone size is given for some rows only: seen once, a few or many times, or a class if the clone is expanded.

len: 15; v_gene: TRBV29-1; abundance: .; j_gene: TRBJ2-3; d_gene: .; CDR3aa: CSVESRTGRTDTQYF; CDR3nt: TGCAGCGTTGAAAGTAGAACAGGGAGAACAGATACGCAGTATTTT
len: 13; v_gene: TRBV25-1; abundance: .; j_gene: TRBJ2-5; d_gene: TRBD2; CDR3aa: CASRGGLGETQYF; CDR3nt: TGTGCCAGCAGGGGGGGACTAGGAGAGACCCAGTACTTC
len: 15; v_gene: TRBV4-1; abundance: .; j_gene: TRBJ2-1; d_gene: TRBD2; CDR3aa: CASSWGGSAYNEQFF; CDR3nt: TGCGCCAGCTCCTGGGGGGGGAGCGCCTACAATGAGCAGTTCTTC
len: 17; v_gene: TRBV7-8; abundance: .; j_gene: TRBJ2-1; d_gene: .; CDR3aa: CASSRPDNGGASNEQFF; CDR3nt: TGTGCCAGCAGCCGACCCGATAACGGCGGGGCCTCCAATGAGCAGTTCTTC
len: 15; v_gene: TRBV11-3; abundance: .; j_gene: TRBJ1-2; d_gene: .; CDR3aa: CASSDSAGVNYGYTF; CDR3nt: TGTGCCAGCAGCGACTCCGCAGGGGTCAACTATGGCTACACCTTC
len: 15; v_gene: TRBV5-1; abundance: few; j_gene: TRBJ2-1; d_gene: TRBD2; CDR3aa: CASSLYQREKNEQFF; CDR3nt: TGCGCCAGCAGCTTGTATCAGCGGGAGAAGAATGAGCAGTTCTTC
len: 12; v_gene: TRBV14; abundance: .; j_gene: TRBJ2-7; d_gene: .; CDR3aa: CASSHGGREQYF; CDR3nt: TGTGCCAGCAGCCATGGAGGGCGCGAGCAGTACTTC
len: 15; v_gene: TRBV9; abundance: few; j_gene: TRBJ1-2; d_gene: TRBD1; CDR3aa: CASSLSTGGVYGYTF; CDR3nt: TGTGCCAGCAGCCTCTCTACAGGGGGCGTATATGGCTACACCTTC
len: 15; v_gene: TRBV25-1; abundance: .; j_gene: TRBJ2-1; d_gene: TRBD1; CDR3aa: CASSKHLGQANEQFF; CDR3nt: TGTGCCAGCAGTAAGCACCTGGGACAGGCCAATGAGCAGTTCTTC
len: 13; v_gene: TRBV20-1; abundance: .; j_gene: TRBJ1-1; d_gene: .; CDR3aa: CSASRGSNTEAFF; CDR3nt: TGCAGTGCTAGTCGCGGCAGCAACACTGAAGCTTTCTTT